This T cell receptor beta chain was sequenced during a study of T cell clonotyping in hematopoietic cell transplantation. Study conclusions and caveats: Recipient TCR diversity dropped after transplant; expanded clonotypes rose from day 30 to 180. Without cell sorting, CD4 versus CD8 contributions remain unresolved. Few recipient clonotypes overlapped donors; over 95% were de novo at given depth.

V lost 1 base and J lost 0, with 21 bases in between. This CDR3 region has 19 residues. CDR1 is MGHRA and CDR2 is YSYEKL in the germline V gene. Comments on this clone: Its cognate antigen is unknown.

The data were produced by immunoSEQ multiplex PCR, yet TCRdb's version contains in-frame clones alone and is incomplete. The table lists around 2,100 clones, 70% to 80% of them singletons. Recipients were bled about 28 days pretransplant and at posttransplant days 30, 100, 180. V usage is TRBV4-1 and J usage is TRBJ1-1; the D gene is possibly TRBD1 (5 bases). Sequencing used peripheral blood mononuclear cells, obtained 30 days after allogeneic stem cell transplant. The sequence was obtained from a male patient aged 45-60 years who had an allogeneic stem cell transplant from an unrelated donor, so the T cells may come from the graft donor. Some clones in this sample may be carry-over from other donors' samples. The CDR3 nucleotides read TGCGCCAGCAGCCAAGTTTTCTTCCCGGGGGGAACTGTGAACACTGAAGCTTTCTTT. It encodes CASSQVFFPGGTVNTEAFF.